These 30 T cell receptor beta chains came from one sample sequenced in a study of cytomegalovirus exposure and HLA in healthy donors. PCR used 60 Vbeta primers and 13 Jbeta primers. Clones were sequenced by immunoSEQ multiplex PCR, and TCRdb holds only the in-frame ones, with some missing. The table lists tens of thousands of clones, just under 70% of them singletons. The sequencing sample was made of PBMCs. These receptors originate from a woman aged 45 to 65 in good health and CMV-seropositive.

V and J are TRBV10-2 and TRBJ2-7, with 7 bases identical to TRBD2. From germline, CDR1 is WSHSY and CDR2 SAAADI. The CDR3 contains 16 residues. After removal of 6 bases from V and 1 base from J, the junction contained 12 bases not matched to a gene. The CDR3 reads CASRAFRDYHSYEQYF. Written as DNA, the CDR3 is TGCGCCAGCAGGGCGTTCCGGGACTACCATTCCTACGAGCAGTACTTC.

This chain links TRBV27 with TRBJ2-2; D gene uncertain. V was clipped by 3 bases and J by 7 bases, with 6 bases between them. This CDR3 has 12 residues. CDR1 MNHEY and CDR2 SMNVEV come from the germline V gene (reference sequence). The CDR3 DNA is TGTGCCAGCAGTTTCGGGTTCGGGGAGCTGTTTTTT. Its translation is CASSFGFGELFF.

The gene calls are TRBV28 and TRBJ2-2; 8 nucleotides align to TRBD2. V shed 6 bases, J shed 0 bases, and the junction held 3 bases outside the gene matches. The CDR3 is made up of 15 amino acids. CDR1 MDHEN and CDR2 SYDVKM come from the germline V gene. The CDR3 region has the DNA TGTGCCAGCAGACGGGGGGGGGCGAACACCGGGGAGCTGTTTTTT. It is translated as CASRRGGANTGELFF. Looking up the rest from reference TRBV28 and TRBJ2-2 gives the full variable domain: DVKVTQSSRYLVKRTGEKVFLECVQDMDHENMFWYRQDPGLGLRLIYFSYDVKMKEKGDIPEGYSVSREKKERFSLILESASTNQTSMYLCASRRGGANTGELFFGEGSRLTVL.

CDR3 nucleotide sequence: TGTGTCAGAAGCTTACCGGATCAATGCAGGGGTCCTTGGGAAAAACTGTTTTTT. Its translation is CVRSLPDQCRGPWEKLFF. This chain uses TRBV7-5 with TRBJ1-4; the D call in the table, TRBD1, was not verified against the DNA. TRBV7-5 is flagged as a pseudogene. This CDR3 has 18 residues.

The CDR3 spells CASSLQGLAGAQYF. CDR3 sequence (DNA): TGTGCCAGCAGTTTACAGGGACTAGCGGGTGCGCAGTACTTC. The rearrangement joins TRBV28 to TRBJ2-5; 12 bases agree with TRBD2. Germline assignment: CDR1 MDHEN and CDR2 SYDVKM. V shed 2 bases and J 11 bases; nucleotides not matched to a gene: 6. This CDR3 has 14 amino acids.

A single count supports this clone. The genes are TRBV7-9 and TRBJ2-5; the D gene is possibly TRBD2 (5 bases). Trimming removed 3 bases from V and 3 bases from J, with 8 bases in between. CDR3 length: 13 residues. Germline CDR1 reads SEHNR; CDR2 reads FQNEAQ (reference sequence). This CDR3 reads CASSFPGEETQYF. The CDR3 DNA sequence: TGTGCCAGCAGCTTCCCCGGGGAAGAGACCCAGTACTTC.

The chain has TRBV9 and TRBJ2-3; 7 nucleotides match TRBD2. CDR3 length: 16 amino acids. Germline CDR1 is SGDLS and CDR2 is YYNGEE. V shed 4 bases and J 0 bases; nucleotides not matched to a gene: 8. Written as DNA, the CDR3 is TGTGCCAGCAGCTCACGAGCGGGGACTAGCACAGATACGCAGTATTTT. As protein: CASSSRAGTSTDTQYF.

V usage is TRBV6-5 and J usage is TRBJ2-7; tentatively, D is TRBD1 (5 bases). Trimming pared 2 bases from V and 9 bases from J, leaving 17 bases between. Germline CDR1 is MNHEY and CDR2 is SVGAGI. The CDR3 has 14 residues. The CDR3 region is CASSYGAGLSGQYF. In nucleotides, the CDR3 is TGTGCCAGCAGTTACGGGGCAGGGCTCTCCGGGCAGTACTTC.

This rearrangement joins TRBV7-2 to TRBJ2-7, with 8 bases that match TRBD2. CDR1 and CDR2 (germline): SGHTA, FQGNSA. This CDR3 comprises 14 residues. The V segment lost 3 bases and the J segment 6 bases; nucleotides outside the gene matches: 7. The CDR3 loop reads CASSFSGNKVEQYF. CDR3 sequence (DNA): TGTGCCAGCAGCTTTAGCGGGAATAAGGTCGAGCAGTACTTC.

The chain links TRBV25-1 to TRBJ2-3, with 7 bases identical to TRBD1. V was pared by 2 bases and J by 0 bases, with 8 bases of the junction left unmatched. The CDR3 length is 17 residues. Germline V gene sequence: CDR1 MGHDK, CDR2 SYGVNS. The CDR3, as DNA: TGTGCCAGCAGTGAACCCCCGACAGGGATCAGCACAGATACGCAGTATTTT. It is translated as CASSEPPTGISTDTQYF.

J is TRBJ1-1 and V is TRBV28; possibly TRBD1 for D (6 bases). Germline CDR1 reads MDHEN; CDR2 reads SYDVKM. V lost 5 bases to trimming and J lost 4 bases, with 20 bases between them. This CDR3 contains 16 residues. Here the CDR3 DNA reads TGTGCCAGCAGTACTTATACAGGGTTCCCTATCACTGAAGCTTTCTTT. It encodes CASSTYTGFPITEAFF.

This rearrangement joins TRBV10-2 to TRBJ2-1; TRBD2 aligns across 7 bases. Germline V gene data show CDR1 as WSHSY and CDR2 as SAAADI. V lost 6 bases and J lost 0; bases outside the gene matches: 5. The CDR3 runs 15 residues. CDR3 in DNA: TGCGCCAGCAGCACCAGCGGGGCCTCCTACAATGAGCAGTTCTTC. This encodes CASSTSGASYNEQFF.

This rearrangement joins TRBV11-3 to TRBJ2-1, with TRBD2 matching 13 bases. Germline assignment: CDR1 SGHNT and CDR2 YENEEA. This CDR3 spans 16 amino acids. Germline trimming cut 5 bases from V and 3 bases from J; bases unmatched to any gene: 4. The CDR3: CASSRGLAGIYNEQFF. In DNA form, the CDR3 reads TGTGCCAGCAGCAGGGGACTAGCGGGAATCTACAATGAGCAGTTCTTC.

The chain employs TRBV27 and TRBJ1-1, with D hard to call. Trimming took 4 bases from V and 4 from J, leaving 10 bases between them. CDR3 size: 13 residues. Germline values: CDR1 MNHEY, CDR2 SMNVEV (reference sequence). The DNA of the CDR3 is TGTGCCAGCAGTTACGGGGTGGGCACTGAAGCTTTCTTT. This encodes CASSYGVGTEAFF.

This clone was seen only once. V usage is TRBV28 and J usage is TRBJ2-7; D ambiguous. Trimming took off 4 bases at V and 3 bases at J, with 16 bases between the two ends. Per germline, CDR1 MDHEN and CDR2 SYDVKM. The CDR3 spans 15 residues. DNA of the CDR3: TGTGCCAGCAGTTATCTGTCCAGGCGTCACTACGAGCAGTACTTC. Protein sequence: CASSYLSRRHYEQYF.

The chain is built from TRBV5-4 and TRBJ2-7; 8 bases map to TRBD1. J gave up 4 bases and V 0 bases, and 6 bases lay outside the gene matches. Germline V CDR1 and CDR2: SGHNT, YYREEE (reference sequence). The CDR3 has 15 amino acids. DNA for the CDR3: TGTGCCAGCAGCTTGGTCGGGCAGGGGGCATACGAGCAGTACTTC. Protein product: CASSLVGQGAYEQYF.

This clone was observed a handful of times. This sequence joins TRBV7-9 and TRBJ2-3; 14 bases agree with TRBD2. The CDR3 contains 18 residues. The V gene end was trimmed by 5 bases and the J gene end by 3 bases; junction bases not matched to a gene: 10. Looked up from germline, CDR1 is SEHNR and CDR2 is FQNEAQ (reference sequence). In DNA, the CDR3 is TGTGCCAGCAGCGGCCGACTAGCGGGAGGGCCGGAGACAGATACGCAGTATTTT. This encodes CASSGRLAGGPETDTQYF.

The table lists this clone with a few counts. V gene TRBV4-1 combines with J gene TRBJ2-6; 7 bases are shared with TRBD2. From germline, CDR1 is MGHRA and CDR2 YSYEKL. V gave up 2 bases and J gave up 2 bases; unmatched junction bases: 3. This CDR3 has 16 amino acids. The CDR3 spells CASSQIGGTGANVLTF. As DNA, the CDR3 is TGCGCCAGCAGCCAAATCGGGGGGACTGGGGCCAACGTCCTGACTTTC.

The CDR3 nucleotides read TGTGCCAGCAGCTCGTGGGGCGGCTCCTATGGCTACACCTTC. It specifies CASSSWGGSYGYTF. The genes are TRBV7-8 and TRBJ1-2; D might be TRBD1 (5 bases). V gave up 4 bases and J gave up 4 bases, with 13 bases separating them. The CDR3 totals 14 residues. Germline values: CDR1 SGHVS, CDR2 FQNEAQ.

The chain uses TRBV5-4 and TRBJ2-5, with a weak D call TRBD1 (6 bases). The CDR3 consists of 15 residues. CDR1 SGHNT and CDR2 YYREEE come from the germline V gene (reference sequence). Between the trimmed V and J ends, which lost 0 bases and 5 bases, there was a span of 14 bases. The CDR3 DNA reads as TGTGCCAGCAGCTTGGGAAGGGCAGGGGTTGAGACCCAGTACTTC. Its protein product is CASSLGRAGVETQYF. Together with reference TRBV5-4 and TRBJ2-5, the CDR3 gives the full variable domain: ETGVTQSPTHLIKTRGQQVTLRCSSQSGHNTVSWYQQALGQGPQFIFQYYREEENGRGNFPPRFSGLQFPNYSSELNVNALELDDSALYLCASSLGRAGVETQYFGPGTRLLVL.

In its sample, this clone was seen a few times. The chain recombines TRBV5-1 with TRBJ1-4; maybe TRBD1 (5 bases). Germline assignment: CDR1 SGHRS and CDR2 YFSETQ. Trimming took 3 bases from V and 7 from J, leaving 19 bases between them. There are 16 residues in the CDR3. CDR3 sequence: CASSSQPQGSGEKLFF. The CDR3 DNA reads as TGCGCCAGCAGCTCCCAGCCGCAGGGCTCGGGTGAAAAACTGTTTTTT. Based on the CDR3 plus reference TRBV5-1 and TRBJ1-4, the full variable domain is KAGVTQTPRYLIKTRGQQVTLSCSPISGHRSVSWYQQTPGQGLQFLFEYFSETQRNKGNFPGRFSGRQFSNSRSEMNVSTLELGDSALYLCASSSQPQGSGEKLFFGSGTQLSVL.

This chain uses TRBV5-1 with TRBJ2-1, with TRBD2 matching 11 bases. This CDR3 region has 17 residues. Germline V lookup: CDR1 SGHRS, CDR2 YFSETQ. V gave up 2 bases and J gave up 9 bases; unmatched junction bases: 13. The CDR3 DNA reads TGCGCCAGCAGCTTTACCGGGACTAGCGGACAGACGGGTGAGCAGTTCTTC. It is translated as CASSFTGTSGQTGEQFF.

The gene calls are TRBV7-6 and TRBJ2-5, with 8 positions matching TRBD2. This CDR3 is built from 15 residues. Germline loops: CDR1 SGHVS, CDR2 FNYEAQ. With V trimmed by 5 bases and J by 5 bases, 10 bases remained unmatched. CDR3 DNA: TGTGCCAGCAGCCGTAGCGGGACGTCGGGGGAGACCCAGTACTTC. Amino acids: CASSRSGTSGETQYF.

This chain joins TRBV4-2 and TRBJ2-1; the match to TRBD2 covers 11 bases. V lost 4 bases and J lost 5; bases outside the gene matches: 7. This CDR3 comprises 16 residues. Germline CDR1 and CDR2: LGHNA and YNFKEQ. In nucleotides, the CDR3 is TGTGCCAGCAGCCGAGTCCTAGCGGGGGGTGACAATGAGCAGTTCTTC. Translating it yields CASSRVLAGGDNEQFF.

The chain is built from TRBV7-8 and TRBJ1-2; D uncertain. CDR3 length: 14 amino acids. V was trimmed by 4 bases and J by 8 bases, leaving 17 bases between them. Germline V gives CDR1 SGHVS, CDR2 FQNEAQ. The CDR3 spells CASSSRNSAGGYTF. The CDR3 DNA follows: TGTGCCAGCAGCTCCAGAAACTCTGCGGGAGGCTACACCTTC.

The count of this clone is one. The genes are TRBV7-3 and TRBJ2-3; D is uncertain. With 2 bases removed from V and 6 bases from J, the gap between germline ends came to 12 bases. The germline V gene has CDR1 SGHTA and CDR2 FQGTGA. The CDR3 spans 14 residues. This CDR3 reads CASSLGGRSDTQYF. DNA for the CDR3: TGTGCCAGCAGCTTAGGCGGCCGCAGTGATACGCAGTATTTT.

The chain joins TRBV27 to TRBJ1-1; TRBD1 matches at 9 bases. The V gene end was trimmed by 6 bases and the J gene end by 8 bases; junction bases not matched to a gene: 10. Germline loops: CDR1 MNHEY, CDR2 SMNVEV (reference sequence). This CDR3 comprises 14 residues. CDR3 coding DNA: TGTGCCAGCAGCGGGACAGGGCTCCGTACCGAAGCTTTCTTT. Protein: CASSGTGLRTEAFF.

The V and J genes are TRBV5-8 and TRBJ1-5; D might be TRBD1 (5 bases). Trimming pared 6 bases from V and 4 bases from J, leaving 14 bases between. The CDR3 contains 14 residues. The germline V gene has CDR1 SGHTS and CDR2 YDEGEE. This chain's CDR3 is CASNMGGSNQPQHF. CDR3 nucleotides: TGTGCCAGCAACATGGGGGGGTCAAATCAGCCCCAGCATTTT.

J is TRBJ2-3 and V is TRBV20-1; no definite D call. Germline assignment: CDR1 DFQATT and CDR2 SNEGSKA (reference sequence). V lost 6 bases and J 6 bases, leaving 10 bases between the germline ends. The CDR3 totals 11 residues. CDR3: CSAKRSDTQYF. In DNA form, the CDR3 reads TGCAGTGCCAAGAGGTCTGATACGCAGTATTTT.

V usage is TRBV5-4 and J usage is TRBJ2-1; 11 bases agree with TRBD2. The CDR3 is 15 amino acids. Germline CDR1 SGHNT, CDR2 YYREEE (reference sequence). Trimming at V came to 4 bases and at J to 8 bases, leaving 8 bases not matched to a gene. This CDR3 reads CASSLRTSGYDEQFF. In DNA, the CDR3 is TGTGCCAGCAGCCTACGGACTAGCGGGTACGATGAGCAGTTCTTC.